This T cell receptor (beta chain) was sequenced in a study of T cell changes during pregnancy in multiple sclerosis (dated by TCRdb to about 2019). General notes on the study: In women with multiple sclerosis, the researchers looked at how the T cell repertoire shifted as pregnancy progressed.

Library construction relied on the immunoSEQ multiplex PCR assay. TCRdb carries this immuneACCESS record with in-frame sequences only. Its versions omit some clonotypes, under half of them owing to an unresolved V gene in the studies checked, with the rest unexplained. Within this sample are over 65,000 clones, with 75% to 95% of them counted one time only. The ten largest clones add up to 0.65% to 0.9% of the sample. V gives up 2 bases and J gives up 8 bases, and the segment between their germline ends measures 22 bases. Taken from the germline V gene, the CDR1 and CDR2 loops are SGHTA and FQGNSA. The cysteine opens and the phenylalanine closes a CDR3 of 17 amino acids. CDR3 DNA is the only sequence kept; it has 51 bases, read in frame from the first base. This clone has only one observation. Its binding antigen is unknown. Per-base qualities were not stored, and no clone one base away is much larger.

The rearrangement joined TRBV7-2 to TRBJ2-1, and perhaps TRBD2 as D gene, on 6 matching bases. This sequence originates from a female donor with multiple sclerosis, enrolled in a pregnancy study. The sequences come from peripheral blood, collected in the second trimester of pregnancy. The CDR3 in this case is CASSLNILAPKRDEQFF. Here is the DNA: TGTGCCAGCAGCTTAAATATACTAGCACCAAAACGCGATGAGCAGTTCTTC. When the CDR3 is completed using the reference TRBV7-2 and TRBJ2-1 genes on either side, the full variable domain is GAGVSQSPSNKVTEKGKDVELRCDPISGHTALYWYRQSLGQGLEFLIYFQGNSAPDKSGLPSDRFSAERTGGSVSTLTIQRTQQEDSAVYLCASSLNILAPKRDEQFFGPGTRLTVL.